This T cell receptor beta chain stems from a study of beta chain features in type 1 diabetes. Study in general: The study examined 90 million to 130 million sorted cells across all samples.

Every participating donor gave one draw, a heparinised blood sample averaging about 100 mL. Deletions cut 4 bases from V and 6 bases from J, with 12 bases between. The CDR3 is made up of 13 amino acids. Germline V CDR1 and CDR2: MNHEY, SVGAGI. Every bit of the isolated RNA underwent reverse transcription, so sequencing read expressed TCRB transcripts. Data came from immunoSEQ multiplex PCR; TCRdb stores just in-frame clones and leaves some out. The profile shows around 26,000 clones, over 65% of them singletons. Regarding this clone: Its target is unknown.

Findings and limits, study-wide: All four CD4+ subsets of Type 1 diabetes patients contained TCRB CDR3s that were moderately but significantly shorter. The study notes PCR might favor shorter templates equally in patients and controls.

The specimen sequenced was stem cell memory CD4+ T cells from blood. The chain recombines TRBV6-5 with TRBJ1-2; no firm D call. This TCR was recovered from a woman aged 40 to 50 with type 1 diabetes. The CDR3 sequence is CASSLGRLDGYTF. CDR3 coding DNA: TGTGCCAGCAGTTTGGGCCGTCTTGATGGCTACACCTTC.